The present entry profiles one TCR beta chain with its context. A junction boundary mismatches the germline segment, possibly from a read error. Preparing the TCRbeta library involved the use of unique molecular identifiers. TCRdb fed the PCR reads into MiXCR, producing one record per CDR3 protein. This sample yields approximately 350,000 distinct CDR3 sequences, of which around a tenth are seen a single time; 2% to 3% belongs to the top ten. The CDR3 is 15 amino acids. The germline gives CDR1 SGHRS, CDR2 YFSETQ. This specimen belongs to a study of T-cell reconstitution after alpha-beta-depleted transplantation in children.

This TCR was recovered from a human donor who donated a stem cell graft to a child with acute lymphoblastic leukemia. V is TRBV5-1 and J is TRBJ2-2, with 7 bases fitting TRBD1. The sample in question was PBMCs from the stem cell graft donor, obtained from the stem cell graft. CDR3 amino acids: CANSQRTGGTGELFF. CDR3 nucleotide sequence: TGCGCCAACAGCCAACGGACAGGCGGCACCGGGGAGCTGTTTTTT.